The rows below give T cell receptor beta chains drawn from one sample of a study of patients and donors after allogeneic stem cell transplantation. TCRdb redid the calling of the RT-PCR reads with MiXCR, one entry per CDR3 protein. Of roughly 180,000 distinct CDR3 sequences listed, 35% to 50% are singletons. What was sequenced was blood, either unsorted or a sorted T cell fraction (not recorded which). These receptor sequences come from a human donor who was either an allogeneic HSCT recipient or a stem cell or donor lymphocyte infusion donor (not recorded which). It is not recorded whose cells these are; they may come from a transplant donor. Each CDR3 is given with its conserved first and last residue. The order of the fields is clone size, V gene, D gene, J gene, CDR3 protein, CDR3 DNA. D genes are given only for firm matches. A row's size may be missing; if present it is once, few, many or a size class.

size: -
V: TRBV6-5
D: -
J: TRBJ2-7
CDR3: CASSYQEFSYEQYF
DNA: TGTGCCAGCAGTTACCAGGAATTCTCCTACGAGCAGTACTTC

size: few
V: TRBV28
D: -
J: TRBJ2-5
CDR3: CASSFTGQETQYF
DNA: TGTGCCAGCAGTTTCACGGGACAAGAGACCCAGTACTTC

size: -
V: TRBV7-9
D: -
J: TRBJ2-2
CDR3: CASSLTTTGELFF
DNA: TGTGCCAGCAGCTTAACGACTACCGGGGAGCTGTTTTTT

size: once
V: TRBV2
D: -
J: TRBJ2-5
CDR3: CASWVELTAASKETQYF
DNA: TGTGCCAGCTGGGTCGAACTGACAGCCGCCTCCAAAGAGACCCAGTACTTC

size: -
V: TRBV7-2
D: TRBD1
J: TRBJ1-2
CDR3: CASSSITGDYYGYTF
DNA: TGTGCCAGCAGCTCTATCACAGGGGACTACTATGGCTACACCTTC

size: -
V: TRBV21-1
D: -
J: TRBJ1-1
CDR3: CASRSDRGIMNTEAFF
DNA: TGTGCCAGCAGGTCGGACAGGGGAATTATGAACACTGAAGCTTTCTTT

size: -
V: TRBV25-1
D: TRBD1
J: TRBJ1-4
CDR3: CASSVQGSNEKLFF
DNA: TGTGCCAGCAGTGTACAGGGGTCTAATGAAAAACTGTTTTTT

size: -
V: TRBV29-1
D: TRBD2
J: TRBJ2-5
CDR3: CSALLALETQYF
DNA: TGCAGCGCCTTACTAGCGTTGGAGACCCAGTACTTC

size: -
V: TRBV20-1
D: -
J: TRBJ1-2
CDR3: CSASGTTYGYTF
DNA: TGCAGTGCTAGTGGGACTACCTATGGCTACACCTTC

size: few
V: TRBV4-3
D: TRBD2
J: TRBJ2-4
CDR3: CASSQDLPGGPKNIQYF
DNA: TGCGCCAGCAGCCAAGATCTACCGGGAGGGCCGAAAAACATTCAGTACTTC

size: many
V: TRBV12-3/TRBV12-4
D: -
J: TRBJ1-1
CDR3: CASSPGAMNTEAFF
DNA: TGTGCCAGCAGCCCTGGGGCCATGAACACTGAAGCTTTCTTT

size: many
V: TRBV11-2
D: -
J: TRBJ1-5
CDR3: CASSPGVLGNQPQHF
DNA: TGTGCCAGCAGCCCCGGGGTCCTAGGCAATCAGCCCCAGCATTTT

size: -
V: TRBV6-2/TRBV6-3
D: -
J: TRBJ1-1
CDR3: CASNQVRNTEAFF
DNA: TGTGCCAGCAATCAGGTTCGGAACACTGAAGCTTTCTTT

size: -
V: TRBV15
D: -
J: TRBJ2-5
CDR3: CATSRVGVSMIQETQYF
DNA: TGTGCCACCAGCAGAGTTGGGGTCAGCATGATCCAAGAGACCCAGTACTTC

size: -
V: TRBV6-5
D: TRBD1
J: TRBJ2-7
CDR3: CASRRQGPYEQYF
DNA: TGTGCCAGCAGACGACAGGGTCCCTACGAGCAGTACTTC

size: -
V: TRBV19
D: -
J: TRBJ2-1
CDR3: CASSIGEGGSYNEQFF
DNA: TGTGCCAGTAGTATAGGGGAAGGGGGATCCTACAATGAGCAGTTCTTC

size: -
V: TRBV7-9
D: TRBD1
J: TRBJ2-1
CDR3: CASSRYNRGERNEQFF
DNA: TGTGCCAGCAGTAGGTATAACAGGGGGGAGCGCAATGAGCAGTTCTTC

size: -
V: TRBV18
D: -
J: TRBJ1-1
CDR3: CASSPLRQDESEAFF
DNA: TGTGCCAGCTCACCCCTCCGACAGGATGAGAGTGAAGCTTTCTTT

size: -
V: TRBV15
D: TRBD2
J: TRBJ2-3
CDR3: CATGTVAGADTQYF
DNA: TGTGCCACCGGAACTGTAGCGGGAGCAGATACGCAGTATTTT

size: -
V: TRBV12-3/TRBV12-4
D: -
J: TRBJ2-3
CDR3: CASSPSGADTQYF
DNA: TGTGCCAGCAGCCCTAGTGGGGCAGATACGCAGTATTTT

size: -
V: TRBV29-1
D: -
J: TRBJ1-1
CDR3: CSVEAPGQMNTEAFF
DNA: TGCAGCGTTGAAGCTCCGGGACAAATGAACACTGAAGCTTTCTTT

size: few
V: TRBV2
D: -
J: TRBJ1-5
CDR3: CASSEDLNQPQHF
DNA: TGTGCCAGCAGTGAGGACCTTAATCAGCCCCAGCATTTT

size: -
V: TRBV28
D: -
J: TRBJ2-7
CDR3: CASSWAGYEQYF
DNA: TGTGCCAGCAGTTGGGCCGGGTACGAGCAGTACTTC

size: -
V: TRBV5-1
D: TRBD2
J: TRBJ2-3
CDR3: CASSLESGRATGDTQYF
DNA: TGCGCCAGCAGCTTGGAGAGCGGGAGGGCCACGGGAGATACGCAGTATTTT

size: few
V: TRBV11-2
D: -
J: TRBJ1-4
CDR3: CASSSTRVANEKLFF
DNA: TGTGCCAGCAGCTCGACCAGGGTGGCTAATGAAAAACTGTTTTTT

size: -
V: TRBV12-3/TRBV12-4
D: -
J: TRBJ2-7
CDR3: CASRSRQLFEQYF
DNA: TGTGCCAGCAGATCAAGACAGCTGTTCGAGCAGTACTTC

size: -
V: TRBV12-3/TRBV12-4
D: -
J: TRBJ1-5
CDR3: CASSLVLRSQKLWPQHF
DNA: TGTGCCAGCAGTTTAGTTTTGCGGTCGCAGAAATTATGGCCCCAGCATTTT

size: -
V: TRBV7-9
D: TRBD1
J: TRBJ1-1
CDR3: CASSLADRGRRNTEAFF
DNA: TGTGCCAGCAGCTTAGCTGACAGGGGGAGACGGAACACTGAAGCTTTCTTT

size: -
V: TRBV12-3/TRBV12-4
D: -
J: TRBJ2-7
CDR3: CRVKGYGEQYF
DNA: TGCAGAGTAAAAGGATACGGGGAGCAGTACTTC

size: few
V: TRBV5-1
D: -
J: TRBJ2-1
CDR3: CASSLSGRAVYNEQFF
DNA: TGCGCCAGCAGCTTGTCCGGGAGAGCTGTTTACAATGAGCAGTTCTTC

size: few
V: TRBV25-1
D: -
J: TRBJ1-5
CDR3: CASSGPSSGPQHF
DNA: TGTGCCAGCAGTGGTCCCAGCTCGGGGCCCCAGCATTTT

size: -
V: TRBV12-3/TRBV12-4
D: TRBD2
J: TRBJ2-7
CDR3: CASSVAGGFSYEQYF
DNA: TGTGCCAGCAGCGTAGCGGGAGGCTTCTCCTACGAGCAGTACTTC

size: -
V: TRBV20-1
D: -
J: TRBJ1-5
CDR3: CSASQAGSNQPQHF
DNA: TGCAGTGCTAGTCAGGCAGGGAGCAATCAGCCCCAGCATTTT

size: -
V: TRBV9
D: -
J: TRBJ1-1
CDR3: CASSVDPGAGTEAFF
DNA: TGTGCCAGCAGCGTAGATCCAGGGGCGGGCACTGAAGCTTTCTTT

size: few
V: TRBV6-5
D: TRBD2
J: TRBJ2-7
CDR3: CASSYRASGTYEQYF
DNA: TGTGCCAGCAGTTACAGGGCTAGCGGGACGTATGAGCAGTACTTC

size: few
V: TRBV5-1
D: -
J: TRBJ1-6
CDR3: CASSRGERSPLHF
DNA: TGCGCCAGCAGTCGGGGCGAGAGATCACCCCTCCACTTT

size: few
V: TRBV12-3/TRBV12-4
D: -
J: TRBJ1-2
CDR3: CASSTTPNYGYTF
DNA: TGTGCCAGCAGCACTACACCGAACTATGGCTACACCTTC

size: -
V: TRBV30
D: -
J: TRBJ2-3
CDR3: CAWATRPGTDTQYF
DNA: TGTGCCTGGGCGACTAGACCTGGCACAGATACGCAGTATTTT

size: -
V: TRBV12-3/TRBV12-4
D: -
J: TRBJ1-2
CDR3: CASSFRPSYYGYTF
DNA: TGTGCCAGCAGTTTTCGCCCTTCTTACTATGGCTACACCTTC

size: -
V: TRBV3-1
D: -
J: TRBJ2-7
CDR3: CASSLAYQGSSYEQYF
DNA: TGTGCCAGCAGCTTAGCATACCAGGGATCCTCCTACGAGCAGTACTTC

size: -
V: TRBV9
D: -
J: TRBJ1-5
CDR3: CASSVGGGYNQPQHF
DNA: TGTGCCAGCAGCGTAGGAGGAGGGTACAATCAGCCCCAGCATTTT

size: -
V: TRBV5-5
D: -
J: TRBJ1-5
CDR3: CASSFEPGIPNQPQHF
DNA: TGTGCCAGCAGTTTCGAGCCGGGAATACCCAATCAGCCCCAGCATTTT

size: -
V: TRBV6-5
D: TRBD2
J: TRBJ2-1
CDR3: CASSPMTSGRGSNEQFF
DNA: TGTGCCAGCAGTCCGATGACTAGCGGGAGGGGTAGCAATGAGCAGTTCTTC

size: -
V: TRBV5-1
D: -
J: TRBJ1-1
CDR3: CASSRTPQEKNTEAFF
DNA: TGCGCCAGCAGCAGAACGCCACAGGAGAAGAACACTGAAGCTTTCTTT

size: -
V: TRBV28
D: -
J: TRBJ1-2
CDR3: CASSLADNFYGYTF
DNA: TGTGCCAGCAGTCTAGCGGACAACTTCTATGGCTACACCTTC

size: few
V: TRBV5-1
D: -
J: TRBJ1-6
CDR3: CASSLLTAASYNSPLHF
DNA: TGCGCCAGCAGCTTACTGACCGCTGCCTCCTATAATTCACCCCTCCACTTT

size: few
V: TRBV25-1
D: -
J: TRBJ1-1
CDR3: CASSESGVGNTEAFF
DNA: TGTGCCAGCAGTGAATCCGGGGTGGGGAACACTGAAGCTTTCTTT

size: -
V: TRBV7-3
D: -
J: TRBJ1-1
CDR3: CASSSGVGVDTEAFF
DNA: TGTGCCAGCAGCTCTGGGGTAGGGGTTGACACTGAAGCTTTCTTT

size: -
V: TRBV2
D: TRBD1
J: TRBJ1-2
CDR3: CASYGQGIYGYTF
DNA: TGTGCCAGCTACGGACAGGGAATCTATGGCTACACCTTC

size: few
V: TRBV18
D: -
J: TRBJ1-1
CDR3: CASSPLEGVGAEAFF
DNA: TGTGCCAGCTCACCTTTAGAAGGGGTAGGAGCTGAAGCTTTCTTT

size: -
V: TRBV4-3
D: -
J: TRBJ2-1
CDR3: CASSQDDGFPSSYNEQFF
DNA: TGCGCCAGCAGCCAAGACGATGGGTTCCCCAGCTCCTACAATGAGCAGTTCTTC

size: few
V: TRBV9
D: -
J: TRBJ2-7
CDR3: CASSPSDLRYEQYF
DNA: TGTGCCAGCAGCCCGTCGGACCTTCGCTACGAGCAGTACTTC

size: -
V: TRBV20-1
D: -
J: TRBJ1-2
CDR3: CSAREKGVYGYTF
DNA: TGCAGTGCTAGAGAAAAGGGCGTCTATGGCTACACCTTC

size: -
V: TRBV2
D: TRBD2
J: TRBJ2-2
CDR3: CASWTSGSNTGELFF
DNA: TGTGCCAGCTGGACTAGCGGGTCGAACACCGGGGAGCTGTTTTTT